One and the same sample provided the 12 T cell receptor beta chains below, sequenced in a study of tumor-infiltrating lymphocytes in localized non-small cell lung cancer. This table comes from immunoSEQ multiplex PCR, and its TCRdb copy is limited to in-frame clones, with some not included. The table records about 11,000 clones, 80% to 90% of them present only once. Sequenced: uninvolved lung tissue not adjacent to the tumor. Receptors were obtained from a human donor with non-small cell lung cancer.

In its sample, this clone was seen once. Here the CDR3 reads CASSLIENQPQHF. CDR3 nucleotides: TGTGCCAGCAGCTTAATCGAGAATCAGCCCCAGCATTTT. The chain links TRBV7-8 to TRBJ1-5, with unresolved D. This CDR3 is built from 13 residues. Germline V gene lookup returns CDR1 SGHVS and CDR2 FQNEAQ. V was trimmed by 2 bases and J by 4 bases, leaving 6 bases between them.

V usage is TRBV10-1 and J usage is TRBJ1-4; no reliable D call. This CDR3 region has 13 residues. Trimming took 0 bases from V and 8 from J, leaving 7 bases between them. Germline V gene sequence: CDR1 WNHNN, CDR2 SYGVQD (reference sequence). The CDR3 nucleotides read TGCGCCAGCAGTGAGTCTAGGGTGGAAAAACTGTTTTTT. This encodes CASSESRVEKLFF.

The chain couples TRBV11-1 to TRBJ2-7, with unresolved D. Trimming took off 2 bases at V and 4 bases at J, with 15 bases between the two ends. Germline V lookup: CDR1 SGHAT, CDR2 FQDESV (reference sequence). This CDR3 is 15 amino acids long. The CDR3 loop is CASSLSRIRSYEQYF. The CDR3 DNA follows: TGTGCCAGCAGCTTATCAAGGATTCGGAGTTACGAGCAGTACTTC.

The V gene is TRBV6-1, the J gene TRBJ2-3; D possibly uses TRBD1 or TRBD2 (5 bases each). CDR1 and CDR2 (germline): MNHNS, SASEGT. Trimming cost V 7 bases and J 0 bases, with 11 bases left between them. The CDR3 has 14 amino acids. CDR3: CASTPWGSTDTQYF. The CDR3 DNA is TGTGCCAGCACCCCTTGGGGGAGCACAGATACGCAGTATTTT.

The V call is TRBV5-5, the J call TRBJ1-4, with D hard to call. Germline V CDR1 and CDR2: SGHKS, YYEKEE (reference sequence). This CDR3 is built from 14 residues. V was pared by 4 bases and J by 2 bases, with 9 bases between. The CDR3 coding sequence is TGTGCCAGCAGCCTTTCGACCACTAATGAAAAACTGTTTTTT. This translates into CASSLSTTNEKLFF.

This chain links TRBV18 with TRBJ1-6, with D hard to call. Germline V gives CDR1 KGHSH, CDR2 LQKENI. There are 13 residues in the CDR3. Trimming shortened V by 4 bases and J by 10 bases, and 11 bases separated the two germline ends. CDR3 sequence: CASSRSTDSPLHF. CDR3 nucleotides: TGTGCCAGCTCACGATCGACCGACTCACCCCTCCACTTT.

The rearrangement links TRBV11-1 to TRBJ2-5; tentatively, D is TRBD2 (5 bases). This CDR3 region has 13 residues. Germline V lookup: CDR1 SGHAT, CDR2 FQDESV (reference sequence). Trimming shortened V by 3 bases and J by 6 bases, and 11 bases separated the two germline ends. CDR3 DNA sequence: TGTGCCAGCAGCTTTACAGCGGAACAGACCCAGTACTTC. Residues: CASSFTAEQTQYF.

This chain joins TRBV6-5 and TRBJ2-3; D call uncertain. V lost 2 bases and J 4 bases, leaving 10 bases between the germline ends. Per germline, CDR1 MNHEY and CDR2 SVGAGI. The CDR3 has 14 residues. CDR3 amino acids: CASSYGARADTQYF. The CDR3 bases are TGTGCCAGCAGTTACGGAGCGAGAGCAGATACGCAGTATTTT.

This rearrangement joins TRBV5-1 to TRBJ2-7, with 7 bases aligning to TRBD1. Germline CDR1 and CDR2: SGHRS and YFSETQ. V shed 4 bases, J shed 6 bases, and the junction held 13 bases outside the gene matches. The CDR3 extends over 15 amino acids. The CDR3 loop reads CASSKRQGLNSEQYF. The CDR3 DNA reads TGCGCCAGCAGCAAGCGACAGGGCCTAAACAGCGAGCAGTACTTC. The variable domain in full, completed from reference TRBV5-1 and TRBJ2-7, reads KAGVTQTPRYLIKTRGQQVTLSCSPISGHRSVSWYQQTPGQGLQFLFEYFSETQRNKGNFPGRFSGRQFSNSRSEMNVSTLELGDSALYLCASSKRQGLNSEQYFGPGTRLTVT.

The chain is built from TRBV2 and TRBJ1-2; D gene unclear. V was shortened by 8 bases and J by 2 bases, with 6 bases between the two germline ends. Germline V gene data show CDR1 as SNHLY and CDR2 as FYNNEI. This CDR3 has 11 amino acids. The CDR3 sequence is CASSPNYGYTF. For the CDR3, the DNA is TGTGCCAGCTCCCCAAACTATGGCTACACCTTC.

The chain couples TRBV18 to TRBJ1-6; D not certain. The CDR3 has 16 residues. Germline V CDR1 and CDR2: KGHSH, LQKENI. V gave up 5 bases and J gave up 0 bases, with 11 bases separating them. As DNA, the CDR3 is TGTGCCAGCTCATCCGTGCCGAGCTCCTATAATTCACCCCTCCACTTT. Translated, it gives CASSSVPSSYNSPLHF.

This clone was recorded only once. This sequence joins TRBV7-2 and TRBJ2-7; 7 bases are a match to TRBD1. The ends lost 1 base at V and 5 bases at J; junction bases unmatched: 8. Per the germline V gene, CDR1 is SGHTA and CDR2 is FQGNSA. The CDR3 extends over 15 amino acids. The CDR3 DNA is TGTGCCAGCAGCTTAGGGGGAAACAGGGGCCACGAGCAGTACTTC. Translating it yields CASSLGGNRGHEQYF.